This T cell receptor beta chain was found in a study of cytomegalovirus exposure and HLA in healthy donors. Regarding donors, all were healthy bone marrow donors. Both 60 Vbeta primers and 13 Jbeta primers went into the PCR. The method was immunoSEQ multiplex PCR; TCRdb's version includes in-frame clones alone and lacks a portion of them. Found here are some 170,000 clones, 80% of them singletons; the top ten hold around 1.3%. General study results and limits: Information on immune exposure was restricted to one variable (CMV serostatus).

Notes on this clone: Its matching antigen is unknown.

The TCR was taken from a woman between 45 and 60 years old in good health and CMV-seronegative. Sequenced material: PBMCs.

The CDR3 nucleotides read TGTGCCACCAGCAGAGTGCTGGCGGGGTCCCAAGAGACCCAGTACTTC. Its translation: CATSRVLAGSQETQYF. The gene calls are TRBV15 and TRBJ2-5, with D possibly matching TRBD2 (6 bases). The germline CDR1 and CDR2 sequences are LNHNV and YYDKDF (reference sequence). V dropped 1 base and J dropped 1 base, with 13 bases sitting between them. This CDR3 contains 16 residues. Using reference TRBV15 and TRBJ2-5 for the parts outside the CDR3, the full variable domain is DAMVIQNPRYQVTQFGKPVTLSCSQTLNHNVMYWYQQKSSQAPKLLFHYYDKDFNNEADTPDNFQSRRPNTSFCFLDIRSPGLGDTAMYLCATSRVLAGSQETQYFGPGTRLLVL.